These 12 T cell receptor beta chains were sequenced from one sample in a study of cytomegalovirus exposure and HLA in healthy donors. The primer mix had 60 Vbeta and 13 Jbeta primers. Repertoires were generated with immunoSEQ multiplex PCR, while TCRdb's copy carries only in-frame clones and drops some. This table has over 150,000 clones, 75% to 90% appearing once. The source material was PBMCs. The receptor set was obtained from a male donor in good health and CMV-seronegative.

In this sample, this clone turned up a few times. Here the CDR3 DNA reads TGTGCCAGTAGTATCGACAGGCGGAACACCGGGGAGCTGTTTTTT. Translating gives CASSIDRRNTGELFF. The rearrangement uses TRBV19 and TRBJ2-2; TRBD1 might be the D (6 bases). Germline CDR1 LNHDA, CDR2 SQIVND (reference sequence). The CDR3 has 15 amino acids. V shed 3 bases and J shed 1 base, with 9 bases lying between them.

This chain connects TRBV6-5 to TRBJ1-2; the D is unclear. Trimming left V 8 bases short and J 0 bases short, with 7 bases between. CDR3 length: 12 amino acids. The germline V gene has CDR1 MNHEY and CDR2 SVGAGI. The CDR3 bases are TGTGCCAGCCGGTCGGCTAACTATGGCTACACCTTC. Translating it yields CASRSANYGYTF.

V usage is TRBV5-1 and J usage is TRBJ2-7; D perhaps matches TRBD1 (6 bases). Germline lookup yields CDR1 SGHRS and CDR2 YFSETQ. Trimming pared 1 base from V and 2 bases from J, leaving 10 bases between. The CDR3 has 14 amino acids. CDR3 coding DNA: TGCGCCAGCAGCTTGTCGGCAGGGGCCTACGAGCAGTACTTC. This translates into CASSLSAGAYEQYF.

V gene TRBV5-6 combines with J gene TRBJ2-3, with 8 bases identical to TRBD1. Unmatched junction bases numbered 6, after V lost 0 bases and J lost 3 bases. Germline V gives CDR1 SGHDT, CDR2 YYEEEE. The CDR3 extends over 16 amino acids. The CDR3 bases are TGTGCCAGCAGCTTGGGGGGACAGGCTAAAACAGATACGCAGTATTTT. It translates to CASSLGGQAKTDTQYF.

The rearrangement links TRBV27 to TRBJ2-1; 8 bases match TRBD2. V trimming: 2 bases; J trimming: 6 bases; junction bases outside the gene matches: 3. Looked up from germline, CDR1 is MNHEY and CDR2 is SMNVEV (reference sequence). This CDR3 region has 14 residues. The CDR3 region is CASSLPGTSNEQFF. CDR3 bases: TGTGCCAGCAGTTTACCCGGGACTAGCAATGAGCAGTTCTTC.

The gene calls are TRBV6-6 and TRBJ1-1; D is uncertain. V was cut by 5 bases and J by 1 base, with 14 bases left in between. The germline gives CDR1 MNHNY, CDR2 SVGAGI (reference sequence). The CDR3 consists of 15 residues. The CDR3 here is CASSGRTLGNTEAFF. The CDR3 region has the DNA TGTGCCAGCAGTGGGCGAACCTTGGGGAACACTGAAGCTTTCTTT.

This clone was seen only a few times. V and J are TRBV6-5 and TRBJ1-3, with 7 bases fitting TRBD1. The germline V gene encodes CDR1 MNHEY and CDR2 SVGAGI. This CDR3 is 15 amino acids long. With V trimmed by 0 bases and J by 2 bases, 1 base remained unmatched. CDR3 DNA sequence: TGTGCCAGCAGTTACTCGGGACAGCCTGGAAACACCATATATTTT. This translates into CASSYSGQPGNTIYF.

The gene calls are TRBV7-8 and TRBJ2-1, with 9 bases lining up with TRBD1. This CDR3 has 16 amino acids. CDR1 SGHVS and CDR2 FQNEAQ come from the germline V gene. J lost 5 bases, V lost 5 bases, and 10 bases had no gene match. CDR3 nucleotide sequence: TGTGCCAGCAGCCCCCGAGAAGGACAGGGGAACAATGAGCAGTTCTTC. This translates into CASSPREGQGNNEQFF.

The table lists this clone with a count of one. The chain combines TRBV7-2 with TRBJ1-2; perhaps TRBD1 as D (5 bases). This CDR3 is 15 amino acids long. The germline V gene encodes CDR1 SGHTA and CDR2 FQGNSA. Trimming cost V 3 bases and J 6 bases, with 17 bases left between them. The CDR3 coding sequence is TGTGCCAGCAGCTTCACAGGATTATTAAAGAATGGCTACACCTTC. Amino acid sequence: CASSFTGLLKNGYTF.

This clone showed up just a few times. The J gene is TRBJ1-3, the V gene TRBV2; D gene uncertain. In germline, CDR1 is SNHLY, CDR2 FYNNEI. With 3 bases removed from V and 4 bases from J, the gap between germline ends came to 10 bases. This CDR3 has 14 amino acids. CDR3 loop: CASSDKLRGNTIYF. CDR3 nucleotides: TGTGCCAGCAGTGATAAGCTCCGCGGAAACACCATATATTTT.

This chain joins TRBV5-1 and TRBJ1-3; D might be TRBD1 (5 bases). Germline assignment: CDR1 SGHRS and CDR2 YFSETQ. Between the trimmed V and J ends, which lost 1 base and 0 bases, there was a span of 11 bases. The CDR3 is 16 residues long. Here the CDR3 reads CASSLRGANSGNTIYF. The CDR3 DNA is TGCGCCAGCAGCTTGAGGGGCGCGAACTCTGGAAACACCATATATTTT.

This chain connects TRBV5-1 to TRBJ2-2; 9 nucleotides match TRBD2. The J segment lost 8 bases and the V segment lost 4 bases, leaving 9 bases of the junction unmatched. Germline V gene lookup returns CDR1 SGHRS and CDR2 YFSETQ. This CDR3 is built from 15 residues. The CDR3 coding sequence is TGCGCCAGCAGCACAAGCGGGGGGCATGATGGGGAGCTGTTTTTT. This encodes CASSTSGGHDGELFF.